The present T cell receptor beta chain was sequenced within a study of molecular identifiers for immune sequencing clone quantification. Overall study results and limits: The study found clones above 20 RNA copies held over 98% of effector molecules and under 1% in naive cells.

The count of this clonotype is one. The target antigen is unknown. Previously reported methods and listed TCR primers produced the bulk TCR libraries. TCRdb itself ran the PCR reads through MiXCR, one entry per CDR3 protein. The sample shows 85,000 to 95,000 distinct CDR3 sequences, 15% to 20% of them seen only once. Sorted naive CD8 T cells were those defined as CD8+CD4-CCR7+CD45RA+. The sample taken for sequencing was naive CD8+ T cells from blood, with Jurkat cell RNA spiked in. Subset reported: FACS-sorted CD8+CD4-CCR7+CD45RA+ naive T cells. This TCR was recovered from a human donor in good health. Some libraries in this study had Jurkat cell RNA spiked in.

In DNA, the CDR3 is TGTGCCAGCAGCCAAGATCACGCGGGCGACAATCAGCCCCAGCATTTT. This codes for CASSQDHAGDNQPQHF. The chain links TRBV7-9 to TRBJ1-5; D is undetermined. Germline loops: CDR1 SEHNR, CDR2 FQNEAQ (reference sequence). The CDR3 sequence is 16 residues long. V lost 5 bases and J 3 bases, leaving 17 bases between the germline ends.